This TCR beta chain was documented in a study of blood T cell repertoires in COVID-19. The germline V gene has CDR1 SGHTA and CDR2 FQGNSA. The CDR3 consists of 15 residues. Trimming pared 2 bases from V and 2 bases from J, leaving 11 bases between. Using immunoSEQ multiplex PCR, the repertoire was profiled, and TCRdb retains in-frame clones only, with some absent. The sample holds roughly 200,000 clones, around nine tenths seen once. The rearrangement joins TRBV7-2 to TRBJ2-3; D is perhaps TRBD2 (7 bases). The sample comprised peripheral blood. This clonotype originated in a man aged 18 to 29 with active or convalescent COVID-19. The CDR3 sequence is CASSLWGGPTDTQYF. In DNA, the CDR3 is TGTGCCAGCAGCTTATGGGGGGGCCCCACAGATACGCAGTATTTT.